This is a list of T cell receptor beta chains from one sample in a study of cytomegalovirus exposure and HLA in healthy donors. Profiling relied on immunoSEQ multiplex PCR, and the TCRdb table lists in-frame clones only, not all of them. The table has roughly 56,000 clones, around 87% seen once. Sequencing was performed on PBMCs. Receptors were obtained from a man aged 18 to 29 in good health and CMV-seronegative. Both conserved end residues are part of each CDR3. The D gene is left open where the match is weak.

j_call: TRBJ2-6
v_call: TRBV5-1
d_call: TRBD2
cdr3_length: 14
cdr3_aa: CASSPAGGANVLTF

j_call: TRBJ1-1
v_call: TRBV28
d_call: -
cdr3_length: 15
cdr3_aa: CASSRQILENTEAFF

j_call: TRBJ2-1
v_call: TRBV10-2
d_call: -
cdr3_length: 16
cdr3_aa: CASRRVGMGGYNEQFF

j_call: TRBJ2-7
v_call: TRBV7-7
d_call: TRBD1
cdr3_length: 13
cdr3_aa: CASSHDRGYEQYF

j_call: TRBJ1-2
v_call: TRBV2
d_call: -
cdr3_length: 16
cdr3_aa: CASSENIPSGWSGYTF

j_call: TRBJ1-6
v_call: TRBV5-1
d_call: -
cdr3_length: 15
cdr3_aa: CASRERQDSSSPLHF

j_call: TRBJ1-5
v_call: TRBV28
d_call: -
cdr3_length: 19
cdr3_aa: CASSLPGRVRALNNQPQHF

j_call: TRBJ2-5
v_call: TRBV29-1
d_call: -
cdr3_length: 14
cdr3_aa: CSVVRAGTQETQYF

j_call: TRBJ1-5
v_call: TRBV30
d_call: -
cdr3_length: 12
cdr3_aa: CACSEVEQPQHF

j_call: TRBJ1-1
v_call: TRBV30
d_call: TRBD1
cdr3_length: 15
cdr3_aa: CAGARDRLPNTEAFF

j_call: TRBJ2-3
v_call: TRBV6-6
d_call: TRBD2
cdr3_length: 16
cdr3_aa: CASGGTSGGPTDTQYF

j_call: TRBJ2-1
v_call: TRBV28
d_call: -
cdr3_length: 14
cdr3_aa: CASSRTEPYNEQFF

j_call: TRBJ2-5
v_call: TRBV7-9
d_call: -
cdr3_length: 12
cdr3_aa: CASSSSGETQYF

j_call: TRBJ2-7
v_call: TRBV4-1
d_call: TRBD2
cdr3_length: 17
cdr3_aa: CASSQDFSGGALYEQYF

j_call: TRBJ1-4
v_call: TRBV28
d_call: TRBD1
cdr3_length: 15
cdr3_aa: CASSLDRGLSEKLFF

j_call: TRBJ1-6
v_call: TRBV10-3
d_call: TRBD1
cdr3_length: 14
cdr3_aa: CAISSGGSYSPLHF

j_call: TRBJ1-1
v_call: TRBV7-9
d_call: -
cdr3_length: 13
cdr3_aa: CASSFGPHTEAFF

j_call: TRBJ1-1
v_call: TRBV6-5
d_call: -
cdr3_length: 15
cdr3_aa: CASSYSTGMNTEAFF

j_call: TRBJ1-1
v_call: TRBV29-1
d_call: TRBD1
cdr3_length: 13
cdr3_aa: CSVVGQANTEAFF

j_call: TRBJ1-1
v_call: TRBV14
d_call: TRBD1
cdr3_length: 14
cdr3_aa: CASSQTGVATEAFF

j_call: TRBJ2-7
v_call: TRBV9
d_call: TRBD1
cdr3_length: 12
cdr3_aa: CASTGATYEQYF

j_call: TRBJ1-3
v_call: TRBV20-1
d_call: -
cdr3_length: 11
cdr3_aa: CSASLGNTIYF

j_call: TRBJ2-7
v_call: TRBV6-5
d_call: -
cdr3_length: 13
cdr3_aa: CASSAHRDYEQYF

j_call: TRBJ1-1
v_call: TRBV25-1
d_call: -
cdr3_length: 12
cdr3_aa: CASEGAPGEAFF

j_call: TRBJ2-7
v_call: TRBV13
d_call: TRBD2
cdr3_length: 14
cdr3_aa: CASSYSGGIYEQYF

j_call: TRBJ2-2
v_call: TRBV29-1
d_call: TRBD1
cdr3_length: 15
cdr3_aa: CSVDGTGWNTGELFF

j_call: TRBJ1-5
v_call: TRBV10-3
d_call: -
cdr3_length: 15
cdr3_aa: CAISEEGGMDQPQHF

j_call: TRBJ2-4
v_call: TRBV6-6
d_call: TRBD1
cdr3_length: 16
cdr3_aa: CASRPGTGGLKNIQYF

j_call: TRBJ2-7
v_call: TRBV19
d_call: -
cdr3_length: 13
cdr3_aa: CASAPGQNYEQYF

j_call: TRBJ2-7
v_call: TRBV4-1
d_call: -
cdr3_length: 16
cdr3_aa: CASSQVGRGRSYEQYF

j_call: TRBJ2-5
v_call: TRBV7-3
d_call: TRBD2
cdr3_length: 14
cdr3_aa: CASSFGGGKETQYF

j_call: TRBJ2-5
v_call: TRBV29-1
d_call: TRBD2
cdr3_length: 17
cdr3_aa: CSVETSGGAIRRETQYF